This T cell receptor (beta chain) was documented in a study of cytomegalovirus exposure and HLA in healthy donors. Findings of the study overall: Roughly uniform sequencing depth across donors was assumed, possibly incorrectly. In vitro testing confirmed a few CMV-associated chains as specific for CMV antigens.

V was cut by 1 base and J by 8 bases, with 15 bases left in between. Germline V gene lookup returns CDR1 SGHNT and CDR2 YENEEA. This CDR3 is built from 15 residues. PCR was performed using 60 Vbeta and 13 Jbeta primers. Measured with immunoSEQ multiplex PCR; TCRdb has only the in-frame clones, and not every one. The sample lists under 200,000 clones; roughly 80% were seen once. Concerning this clone: The antigen is undetermined.

The chain combines TRBV11-3 with TRBJ2-1; D may be TRBD2 (5 bases). Input material: PBMCs. The origin of this receptor is a girl aged 5-17 years in good health and CMV-seropositive. CDR3 DNA sequence: TGTGCCAGCAGCTTAGGGGGTGGTCTAGCCGATGAGCAGTTCTTC. This gives the protein CASSLGGGLADEQFF.